A single sample gave rise to the 26 T cell receptor beta chains below, sequenced in a study of blood T cell repertoires in COVID-19. TCRdb's table, derived via immunoSEQ multiplex PCR, lists solely in-frame clones and lacks some. The sample records 250,000 or so clones, less than 95% being singletons. Input material: PBMCs or T cells enriched from blood (not recorded which). These receptors originate from a man between 35 and 55 years old who had been exposed to COVID-19.

The chain is built from TRBV4-3 and TRBJ2-4; D possibly corresponds to TRBD2 (7 bases). Germline V CDR1 and CDR2: LGHNA, YSLEER. The CDR3 is 16 residues long. The V end lost 1 base, the J end lost 2 bases, and 12 bases lay between the germline ends. The CDR3 sequence is CASSQVRGGTKNIQYF. CDR3 in DNA: TGCGCCAGCAGCCAAGTTAGGGGGGGGACCAAAAACATTCAGTACTTC.

The rearrangement uses TRBV12-3 or TRBV12-4 and TRBJ2-2; D is unresolved. V lost 4 bases and J 9 bases, leaving 12 bases between the germline ends. The CDR3 runs 13 residues. CDR3 in amino acids: CASSSRGNRELFF. CDR3 DNA sequence: TGTGCCAGCAGTTCCAGAGGAAACCGGGAGCTGTTTTTT.

The rearrangement links TRBV13 to TRBJ1-1, with TRBD1 matching over 9 bases. Looked up from germline, CDR1 is PRHDT and CDR2 is FYEKMQ (reference sequence). Trimming removed 5 bases from V and 4 bases from J; junction bases left unmatched: 8. This CDR3 is built from 15 residues. CDR3 in amino acids: CASSPKDRGSTEAFF. CDR3 nucleotide sequence: TGTGCCAGCAGCCCGAAGGACAGGGGAAGCACTGAAGCTTTCTTT.

The chain combines TRBV10-3 with TRBJ2-3; 9 bases map to TRBD2. CDR1 and CDR2 from the germline V gene are ENHRY and SYGVKD. Unmatched junction bases numbered 9, after V lost 3 bases and J lost 2 bases. The CDR3 runs 17 residues. The CDR3, as DNA: TGTGCCATCAGTGATAAGGCGGGAGGGGGCGACACAGATACGCAGTATTTT. This sequence encodes CAISDKAGGGDTDTQYF.

J is TRBJ2-1 and V is TRBV28, with a tentative D call TRBD1 (5 bases). V lost 2 bases to trimming and J lost 5 bases, with 10 bases between them. The CDR3 has 14 residues. From germline, CDR1 is MDHEN and CDR2 SYDVKM. The CDR3 region is CASSLRGPHNEQFF. Here the CDR3 DNA reads TGTGCCAGCAGTTTAAGGGGTCCCCACAATGAGCAGTTCTTC.

The rearrangement joins TRBV13 to TRBJ1-1; D is uncertain. Germline V gene lookup returns CDR1 PRHDT and CDR2 FYEKMQ (reference sequence). Trimming removed 5 bases at V and 7 bases at J, with 14 bases between. The CDR3 consists of 13 residues. The CDR3 is CASSPFGQIEAFF. CDR3 nucleotides: TGTGCCAGCAGCCCTTTTGGGCAAATTGAAGCTTTCTTT.

V gene TRBV2 combines with J gene TRBJ1-5; D gene unclear. The CDR3 is made up of 14 amino acids. Deletions cut 8 bases from V and 0 bases from J, with 11 bases between. The germline V gene has CDR1 SNHLY and CDR2 FYNNEI. CDR3 amino acids: CASRESYSNQPQHF. In DNA, the CDR3 is TGTGCCAGCCGGGAAAGCTATAGCAATCAGCCCCAGCATTTT.

V gene TRBV10-3 combines with J gene TRBJ1-1; D not certain. This CDR3 contains 12 residues. From germline, CDR1 is ENHRY and CDR2 SYGVKD. V was trimmed by 7 bases and J by 1 base, leaving 7 bases between them. CDR3 protein: CAINGENTEAFF. The CDR3 bases are TGTGCCATCAACGGAGAGAACACTGAAGCTTTCTTT.

The J gene is TRBJ2-2, the V gene TRBV6-5, with 7 bases fitting TRBD2. The germline V gene encodes CDR1 MNHEY and CDR2 SVGAGI. The CDR3 is 16 amino acids. The V segment lost 4 bases and the J segment 6 bases; nucleotides outside the gene matches: 11. The CDR3 loop is CASSSTSPALAGELFF. The CDR3 DNA is TGTGCCAGCAGTTCGACTAGCCCGGCTTTAGCCGGGGAGCTGTTTTTT.

The V gene is TRBV12-5, the J gene TRBJ2-4, with 12 bases lining up with TRBD2. CDR3 length equals 17 residues. The germline gives CDR1 LGHNT, CDR2 FRNRAP. Losses at the gene ends were 6 bases for V and 1 base for J; bases not matched to a gene: 7. The CDR3 loop reads CASGASGRGGAKNIQYF. CDR3 nucleotide sequence: TGTGCTAGTGGCGCTAGCGGGAGGGGTGGGGCCAAAAACATTCAGTACTTC.

CDR3 in amino acids: CASSPRIGGDEQFF. DNA of the CDR3: TGTGCCAGCAGCCCCCGGATCGGAGGGGATGAGCAGTTCTTC. The rearrangement uses TRBV13 and TRBJ2-1, with TRBD2 as a possible D gene (6 bases). CDR1 and CDR2 from the germline V gene are PRHDT and FYEKMQ (reference sequence). V lost 5 bases and J 8 bases, leaving 16 bases between the germline ends. This CDR3 has 14 amino acids. Supplemented by reference TRBV13 and TRBJ2-1, the full variable domain reads AAGVIQSPRHLIKEKRETATLKCYPIPRHDTVYWYQQGPGQDPQFLISFYEKMQSDKGSIPDRFSAQQFSDYHSELNMSSLELGDSALYFCASSPRIGGDEQFFGPGTRLTVL.

V gene TRBV9 combines with J gene TRBJ1-1; 7 nucleotides agree with TRBD1. Trimming cost V 3 bases and J 3 bases; bases outside gene matches: 5. This CDR3 has 14 residues. CDR1 and CDR2 (germline): SGDLS, YYNGEE. The DNA of the CDR3 is TGTGCCAGCAGCGGCGAGGGGGCGGACACTGAAGCTTTCTTT. This codes for CASSGEGADTEAFF.

The table lists this clone with a few counts. This chain links TRBV2 with TRBJ2-7; TRBD2 might be the D (5 bases). Germline V gene lookup returns CDR1 SNHLY and CDR2 FYNNEI. V was clipped by 3 bases and J by 6 bases, with 12 bases between them. This CDR3 contains 13 residues. CDR3 sequence (DNA): TGTGCCAGCAGTGATGAGGCAGGAGGCGAGCAGTACTTC. It specifies CASSDEAGGEQYF.

The genes are TRBV14 and TRBJ1-3; 7 bases map to TRBD1. This CDR3 has 15 residues. The junction had 14 bases not matched to a gene; V was cut back by 11 bases and J by 4 bases. Germline V lookup: CDR1 SGHDN, CDR2 FVKESK. CDR3 loop: CASTGQRGSGNTIYF. The CDR3 bases are TGTGCCTCCACGGGACAGCGAGGATCCGGAAACACCATATATTTT.

This clone was observed a handful of times. The rearrangement joins TRBV19 to TRBJ1-1; 8 nucleotides match TRBD1. In germline, CDR1 is LNHDA, CDR2 SQIVND (reference sequence). This CDR3 contains 15 residues. J lost 5 bases, V lost 6 bases, and 11 bases had no gene match. The CDR3 bases are TGTGCCAGTAGACCCTCGACAGGGGCGATGACTGAAGCTTTCTTT. Translated, it gives CASRPSTGAMTEAFF.

V usage is TRBV5-4 and J usage is TRBJ2-7; TRBD2 might be the D (6 bases). Germline CDR1 is SGHNT and CDR2 is YYREEE (reference sequence). The CDR3 spans 15 residues. V shed 3 bases and J shed 6 bases, with 19 bases lying between them. The DNA of the CDR3 is TGTGCCAGCAGCTCGGGGGTTTACCAGGGTTCCGAGCAGTACTTC. Protein: CASSSGVYQGSEQYF.

J is TRBJ1-1 and V is TRBV5-4, with 7 bases aligning to TRBD1. With 5 bases clipped from V and 4 bases from J, the junction kept 8 bases outside the gene matches. Germline V gene data show CDR1 as SGHNT and CDR2 as YYREEE (reference sequence). The length of the CDR3 is 14 residues. The CDR3: CASRVDRAGTEAFF. CDR3 bases: TGTGCCAGCAGGGTCGACAGGGCCGGCACTGAAGCTTTCTTT.

V usage is TRBV9 and J usage is TRBJ1-1; TRBD1 agrees at 10 bases. J was trimmed by 2 bases and V by 7 bases; bases with no gene match: 2. Germline V gives CDR1 SGDLS, CDR2 YYNGEE. CDR3 length: 13 amino acids. The DNA for the CDR3 is TGTGCCAGCGGGACAGGGGTAAACACTGAAGCTTTCTTT. Translating gives CASGTGVNTEAFF.

This chain uses TRBV28 with TRBJ1-2; D possibly corresponds to TRBD1 (6 bases). Trimming left V 6 bases short and J 0 bases short, with 11 bases between. Per the germline V gene, CDR1 is MDHEN and CDR2 is SYDVKM. The CDR3 runs to 14 residues. CDR3 region: CASSPGTTNYGYTF. The CDR3 coding sequence is TGTGCCAGCAGCCCCGGGACAACTAACTATGGCTACACCTTC.

This chain's CDR3 is CASSGVSLTEFF. The DNA of the CDR3 is TGTGCCAGCAGCGGAGTGTCGTTGACGGAGTTCTTC. V is TRBV7-9 and J is TRBJ2-1; D ambiguous. Trimming stripped 5 bases from V and 14 bases from J, with 16 bases between. This CDR3 is 12 amino acids long. Germline assignment: CDR1 SEHNR and CDR2 FQNEAQ (reference sequence).

The CDR3, as DNA: TGTGCCAGCAGTAGAGGCAATTCACCCCTCCACTTT. Protein: CASSRGNSPLHF. The genes are TRBV6-5 and TRBJ1-6; unclear D gene. V was clipped by 5 bases and J by 7 bases, with 6 bases between them. CDR1 is MNHEY, CDR2 SVGAGI, per germline. This CDR3 contains 12 residues.

This clone showed up just a few times. CDR3 nucleotide sequence: TGCGCCAGCGGCCCGGGACTAGCAAGGGATGAGCAGTTCTTC. It encodes CASGPGLARDEQFF. The gene calls are TRBV5-1 and TRBJ2-1; TRBD2 matches at 9 bases. This CDR3 is built from 14 residues. V shed 7 bases, J shed 8 bases, and the junction held 10 bases outside the gene matches. From germline, CDR1 is SGHRS and CDR2 YFSETQ.

The chain joins TRBV5-6 to TRBJ2-7, with D possibly being TRBD1 (6 bases). Trimming took 4 bases from V and 2 from J, leaving 10 bases between them. The germline V gene has CDR1 SGHDT and CDR2 YYEEEE. This CDR3 has 13 residues. CDR3 sequence (DNA): TGTGCCAGCAGCGTTGGGACAACCTACGAGCAGTACTTC. Translation: CASSVGTTYEQYF.

The V call is TRBV28, the J call TRBJ1-1, with a weak D call TRBD1 (6 bases). The CDR3 extends over 15 amino acids. CDR1 MDHEN and CDR2 SYDVKM come from the germline V gene. Trimming took off 3 bases at V and 1 base at J, with 12 bases between the two ends. The CDR3 loop reads CASSFWTAKNTEAFF. In nucleotides, the CDR3 is TGTGCCAGCAGTTTCTGGACAGCAAAGAACACTGAAGCTTTCTTT.

The genes are TRBV7-9 and TRBJ2-1; 8 nucleotides match TRBD2. V shed 4 bases and J 4 bases; nucleotides not matched to a gene: 12. Germline values: CDR1 SEHNR, CDR2 FQNEAQ (reference sequence). There are 17 residues in the CDR3. The CDR3, as DNA: TGTGCCAGCAGCTATTTAACTAGCGGAAACCCATACAATGAGCAGTTCTTC. Its translation is CASSYLTSGNPYNEQFF.

The V call is TRBV6-5, the J call TRBJ2-3; 8 bases line up with TRBD2. Germline trimming cut 4 bases from V and 2 bases from J; bases unmatched to any gene: 5. CDR3 size: 15 residues. CDR1 is MNHEY and CDR2 is SVGAGI in the germline V gene. The CDR3 sequence: CASSSSAGDTDTQYF. For the CDR3, the DNA is TGTGCCAGCAGTTCCTCAGCGGGAGACACAGATACGCAGTATTTT.